The 21 T cell receptor beta chains in this list originate from one sample, sequenced in a study of T cells in Graves' hyperthyroidism and ophthalmopathy (dated by TCRdb to between 2017 and 2020). Library construction relied on multiplex PCR. The sequencer was an Illumina HiSeq 2000. The TCR beta CDR3 regions were amplified from RNA transcripts. A first-round RT-PCR of the TCR CDR3 used the HTBI primer set with the Qiagen OneStep RT-PCR kit. The public reads were reanalyzed by TCRdb: fastp trimming at Q25, MiXCR alignment, in-frame beta chains only. One record per CDR3 amino acid sequence lists the most common genes and DNA. The sample table shows some 460,000 distinct CDR3 sequences, and 15% to 19% are seen once. 13% to 15% of the sample rests with the top ten. Sequenced sample: blood. These receptor sequences come from a young woman with Graves' hyperthyroidism.

Many counts were recorded for this clonotype. The CDR3 nucleotides are TGCAGTGCGGAAACCGGGAGAAACAATGAGCAGTTCTTC. Translated, it gives CSAETGRNNEQFF. The genes are TRBV20-1 and TRBJ2-1; a possible D gene is TRBD2 (6 bases). There are 13 residues in the CDR3. Germline V gives CDR1 DFQATT, CDR2 SNEGSKA (reference sequence). V lost 6 bases and J lost 5, with 14 bases in between.

The V gene is TRBV25-1, the J gene TRBJ2-7; 7 bases line up with TRBD2. In germline, CDR1 is MGHDK, CDR2 SYGVNS. With 5 bases clipped from V and 3 bases from J, the junction kept 4 bases outside the gene matches. The CDR3 has 13 amino acids. This chain's CDR3 is CASSQSGVYEQYF. The CDR3 DNA is TGTGCCAGCAGTCAGAGCGGGGTCTACGAGCAGTACTTC.

The rearrangement joins TRBV5-1 to TRBJ2-2, with 7 nucleotides matching TRBD2. CDR3 length: 16 amino acids. V lost 0 bases and J lost 2; bases outside the gene matches: 4. Per the germline V gene, CDR1 is SGHRS and CDR2 is YFSETQ. CDR3 amino acids: CASSLESGVNTGELFF. For the CDR3, the DNA is TGCGCCAGCAGCTTGGAGAGCGGGGTTAACACCGGGGAGCTGTTTTTT.

This clonotype was detected once. The chain employs TRBV6-2 or TRBV6-3 and TRBJ2-7, with 14 bases aligning to TRBD2. Per the germline V gene, CDR1 is MNHEY and CDR2 is SVGEGT. This CDR3 region has 21 residues. The ends lost 0 bases at V and 1 base at J; junction bases unmatched: 14. CDR3 coding DNA: TGTGCCAGCAGTTACTCGATCAAAACCGGGACTAGCGGGGGAAGGTCCTACGAGCAGTACTTC. Its protein is CASSYSIKTGTSGGRSYEQYF.

CDR3 loop: CATSAKAYNEQFF. CDR3 coding DNA: TGTGCCACTTCCGCAAAAGCCTACAATGAGCAGTTCTTC. The gene calls are TRBV19 and TRBJ2-1; D gene uncertain. The CDR3 sequence is 13 residues long. Between the trimmed V and J ends, which lost 10 bases and 2 bases, there was a span of 12 bases. Germline CDR1 LNHDA, CDR2 SQIVND (reference sequence). The complete variable domain, with remaining parts taken from reference TRBV19 and TRBJ2-1, reads DGGITQSPKYLFRKEGQNVTLSCEQNLNHDAMYWYRQDPGQGLRLIYYSQIVNDFQKGDIAEGYSVSREKKESFPLTVTSAQKNPTAFYLCATSAKAYNEQFFGPGTRLTVL.

This clonotype was seen repeatedly, ten times or more. The chain links TRBV20-1 to TRBJ2-7, with TRBD1 matching over 8 bases. The CDR3 length is 13 residues. Germline trimming cut 1 base from V and 6 bases from J; bases unmatched to any gene: 5. Germline V lookup: CDR1 DFQATT, CDR2 SNEGSKA (reference sequence). This chain's CDR3 is CSARGGTGGEQYF. DNA for the CDR3: TGCAGTGCTAGAGGAGGGACAGGAGGCGAGCAGTACTTC.

This clonotype was observed at least ten times. The chain is built from TRBV2 and TRBJ2-4; possible D gene TRBD1, 6 bases. This CDR3 is 16 amino acids long. Germline V lookup: CDR1 SNHLY, CDR2 FYNNEI. Trimming took 6 bases from V and 2 from J, leaving 17 bases between them. CDR3 residues: CASRRSGDNTKNIQYF. CDR3 DNA: TGTGCCAGCAGGCGGTCAGGGGATAATACCAAAAACATTCAGTACTTC. Combining the CDR3 with reference TRBV2 and TRBJ2-4 gives the whole variable domain EPEVTQTPSHQVTQMGQEVILRCVPISNHLYFYWYRQILGQKVEFLVSFYNNEISEKSEIFDDQFSVERPDGSNFTLKIRSTKLEDSAMYFCASRRSGDNTKNIQYFGAGTRLSVL.

This clonotype was seen a handful of times. The chain has TRBV7-9 and TRBJ1-1; D not resolved. The CDR3 spans 14 residues. V was pared by 4 bases and J by 9 bases, with 18 bases between. The germline gives CDR1 SEHNR, CDR2 FQNEAQ (reference sequence). The CDR3 reads CASSSTGSPNQAFF. CDR3 DNA: TGTGCCAGCAGCTCGACCGGGAGTCCAAACCAAGCTTTCTTT. Using reference TRBV7-9 and TRBJ1-1 for the parts outside the CDR3, the full variable domain is DTGVSQNPRHKITKRGQNVTFRCDPISEHNRLYWYRQTLGQGPEFLTYFQNEAQLEKSRLLSDRFSAERPKGSFSTLEIQRTEQGDSAMYLCASSSTGSPNQAFFGQGTRLTVV.

Many counts were recorded for this clonotype. V usage is TRBV20-1 and J usage is TRBJ2-1, with D possibly matching TRBD2 (5 bases). Trimming removed 7 bases from V and 10 bases from J, with 14 bases in between. This CDR3 comprises 11 residues. Germline lookup yields CDR1 DFQATT and CDR2 SNEGSKA (reference sequence). As DNA, the CDR3 is TGCAGTGTACGAGAGGGCAGAGAGCAGTTCTTC. This sequence encodes CSVREGREQFF.

The chain carries TRBV18 and TRBJ1-2, with TRBD1 as a possible D gene (5 bases). The CDR3 is 15 residues long. Germline CDR1 and CDR2: KGHSH and LQKENI. Trimming shortened V by 0 bases and J by 2 bases, and 10 bases separated the two germline ends. CDR3 sequence: CASSPPYGANYGYTF. The CDR3 region has the DNA TGTGCCAGCTCACCACCTTACGGGGCCAACTATGGCTACACCTTC.

This clonotype was counted at least ten times. V usage is TRBV7-6 and J usage is TRBJ2-1, with D perhaps TRBD1 (6 bases). The ends were cut back, 5 bases at V and 2 bases at J, with 16 bases in the middle. Germline lookup yields CDR1 SGHVS and CDR2 FNYEAQ. The CDR3 runs 16 residues. CDR3 nucleotide sequence: TGTGCCAGCAGCCCTCTCTGGGGGCGGACCTACAATGAGCAGTTCTTC. This encodes CASSPLWGRTYNEQFF.

This clonotype has more than one count but fewer than ten. This sequence joins TRBV25-1 and TRBJ2-7, with TRBD2 identical over 9 bases. The CDR3 totals 17 residues. With V trimmed by 3 bases and J by 7 bases, 16 bases remained unmatched. CDR1 is MGHDK and CDR2 is SYGVNS in the germline V gene. CDR3 in amino acids: CASSENNQAGGMGEQYF. The DNA for the CDR3 is TGTGCCAGCAGTGAGAACAACCAAGCGGGGGGCATGGGTGAGCAGTACTTC.

Many counts were recorded for this clonotype. V is TRBV20-1 and J is TRBJ1-5; the D gene is possibly TRBD1 (6 bases). CDR3 length equals 15 residues. Trimming took 1 base from V and 7 from J, leaving 17 bases between them. Germline CDR1 and CDR2: DFQATT and SNEGSKA (reference sequence). The CDR3 DNA sequence: TGCAGTGCTAGAGCTTCTACCGGGGGCACCCAGCCCCAGCATTTT. Protein product: CSARASTGGTQPQHF.

This clonotype occurred a few times. This clone may be a read error of a much larger clone one base away. V and J are TRBV2 and TRBJ2-3, with D hard to call. CDR3 size: 18 residues. Trimming removed 2 bases at V and 0 bases at J, with 18 bases between. The germline CDR1 and CDR2 sequences are SNHLY and FYNNEI. Written as DNA, the CDR3 is TGTGCCAGCAGTGAAAATCGAGTGGGCGGCGCTAGCACAGATACGCAGTATTTT. Amino acids: CASSENRVGGASTDTQYF.

Many counts were recorded for this clonotype. The rearrangement joins TRBV5-1 to TRBJ2-7, with 10 bases fitting TRBD2. CDR1 is SGHRS and CDR2 is YFSETQ in the germline V gene. The length of the CDR3 is 14 residues. J was trimmed by 4 bases and V by 4 bases; bases with no gene match: 5. The CDR3 protein is CASSRGLAEYEQYF. In DNA, the CDR3 is TGCGCCAGCAGCCGTGGACTAGCGGAATACGAGCAGTACTTC. Variable domain in full (rest from reference TRBV5-1 and TRBJ2-7): KAGVTQTPRYLIKTRGQQVTLSCSPISGHRSVSWYQQTPGQGLQFLFEYFSETQRNKGNFPGRFSGRQFSNSRSEMNVSTLELGDSALYLCASSRGLAEYEQYFGPGTRLTVT.

This clonotype has only a few counts. The rearrangement uses TRBV4-1 and TRBJ2-7, with D unresolved. Trimming took off 1 base at V and 6 bases at J, with 7 bases between the two ends. CDR3 length: 12 amino acids. Germline V gene lookup returns CDR1 MGHRA and CDR2 YSYEKL. CDR3 protein: CASSQGSTEQYF. CDR3 nucleotides: TGCGCCAGCAGCCAAGGCAGTACCGAGCAGTACTTC.

The chain uses TRBV7-9 and TRBJ2-1, with 8 bases identical to TRBD2. CDR1 and CDR2 (germline): SEHNR, FQNEAQ (reference sequence). With V trimmed by 6 bases and J by 5 bases, 9 bases remained unmatched. This CDR3 spans 15 amino acids. The CDR3 sequence is CASSSSGRPHNEQFF. DNA of the CDR3: TGTGCCAGCAGTTCCAGCGGGAGACCCCACAATGAGCAGTTCTTC.

The chain employs TRBV27 and TRBJ2-7; 7 bases are shared with TRBD1. Per germline, CDR1 MNHEY and CDR2 SMNVEV (reference sequence). V shed 0 bases, J shed 1 base, and the junction held 6 bases outside the gene matches. The CDR3 covers 16 residues. CDR3 bases: TGTGCCAGCAGTTTATCGGTGACAGGGCGGTCCTACGAGCAGTACTTC. It yields the protein CASSLSVTGRSYEQYF.

This clonotype has just a few counts. V gene TRBV5-1 combines with J gene TRBJ2-6, with D possibly being TRBD2 (5 bases). The CDR3 covers 16 residues. Germline V CDR1 and CDR2: SGHRS, YFSETQ. V was cut by 1 base and J by 3 bases, with 11 bases left in between. CDR3 in amino acids: CASSLPGVDGANVLTF. Here the CDR3 DNA reads TGCGCCAGCAGCTTGCCCGGGGTAGATGGGGCCAACGTCCTGACTTTC.

Only a few counts were recorded for this clonotype. The chain uses TRBV12-3 or TRBV12-4 and TRBJ2-1; a possible D gene is TRBD2 (6 bases). V lost 7 bases to trimming and J lost 7 bases, with 17 bases between them. The CDR3 length is 14 residues. This chain's CDR3 is CASTPGAGMNEQFF. The CDR3 nucleotides are TGTGCCAGCACCCCCGGGGCGGGAATGAATGAGCAGTTCTTC.

A word on this clonotype: This may arise from a read error, as a much more abundant clone is one base away. The chain joins TRBV7-2 to TRBJ2-7; 7 bases are shared with TRBD1. The germline CDR1 and CDR2 sequences are SGHTA and FQGNSA. The CDR3 consists of 15 residues. The CDR3 bases are TGTGTCAGCAGCTTCCAAACCGGGACAGTCTACGAGCAGTACTTC. Protein sequence: CVSSFQTGTVYEQYF.